The 10 T cell receptor beta chains reported below all come from one sample, sequenced in a study of blood T cell repertoires in COVID-19. Clones were sequenced by immunoSEQ multiplex PCR, and TCRdb holds only the in-frame ones, with some missing. The sample includes about 140,000 clones, around 84% of them seen just once. Input material: peripheral blood. These receptors were taken from an older woman with acute or convalescent COVID-19.

This clone was seen just once. The CDR3 DNA reads as TGTGCCAGCAGCTTGGGATGGACTCCAAAAGAGACCCAGTACTTC. It yields the protein CASSLGWTPKETQYF. The genes are TRBV7-9 and TRBJ2-5; D may be TRBD2 (5 bases). Trimming shortened V by 3 bases and J by 3 bases, and 14 bases separated the two germline ends. The CDR3 has 15 residues. Germline V CDR1 and CDR2: SEHNR, FQNEAQ (reference sequence). The full variable domain, in which reference TRBV7-9 and TRBJ2-5 provide the parts outside the CDR3, is DTGVSQNPRHKITKRGQNVTFRCDPISEHNRLYWYRQTLGQGPEFLTYFQNEAQLEKSRLLSDRFSAERPKGSFSTLEIQRTEQGDSAMYLCASSLGWTPKETQYFGPGTRLLVL.

The gene calls are TRBV5-1 and TRBJ2-2, with D perhaps TRBD2 (5 bases). V was trimmed by 1 base and J by 0 bases, leaving 10 bases between them. The germline CDR1 and CDR2 sequences are SGHRS and YFSETQ. CDR3 size: 16 residues. The CDR3 sequence is CASSLSGNSNTGELFF. The CDR3 DNA is TGCGCCAGCAGCTTGTCCGGGAATTCGAACACCGGGGAGCTGTTTTTT.

The chain links TRBV7-2 to TRBJ2-1, with TRBD2 matching over 10 bases. Germline V gene data show CDR1 as SGHTA and CDR2 as FQGNSA. V lost 3 bases to trimming and J lost 9 bases; unmatched junction nucleotides: 8. This CDR3 comprises 15 residues. CDR3: CASSFSAGGLGEQFF. CDR3 sequence (DNA): TGTGCCAGCAGCTTCTCAGCGGGGGGGCTAGGTGAGCAGTTCTTC.

V gene TRBV4-1 combines with J gene TRBJ2-3, with 11 bases lining up with TRBD2. CDR3 length equals 17 residues. V gave up 2 bases and J gave up 1 base; unmatched junction bases: 5. Per germline, CDR1 MGHRA and CDR2 YSYEKL. CDR3 residues: CASSQLTSGGGTDTQYF. The CDR3 bases are TGCGCCAGCAGCCAATTAACTAGCGGGGGCGGCACAGATACGCAGTATTTT.

The sample holds a few counts of this clone. This sequence joins TRBV5-4 and TRBJ2-1; tentative D call: TRBD2 (5 bases). Germline CDR1 and CDR2: SGHNT and YYREEE (reference sequence). The germline V and J ends were trimmed by 0 bases and 6 bases, with 7 bases remaining between them. The CDR3 has 13 residues. The CDR3 here is CASSLVAGNEQFF. For the CDR3, the DNA is TGTGCCAGCAGCTTGGTGGCGGGCAATGAGCAGTTCTTC.

The gene calls are TRBV25-1 and TRBJ2-7; the D is unclear. The V end was cut by 3 bases, the J end by 3 bases, with 3 bases between. The CDR3 is made up of 11 amino acids. Germline CDR1 reads MGHDK; CDR2 reads SYGVNS. The CDR3: CASSDGYEQYF. In DNA form, the CDR3 reads TGTGCCAGCAGTGACGGCTACGAGCAGTACTTC.

V is TRBV28 and J is TRBJ2-7; D is ambiguous. The CDR3 extends over 13 amino acids. V was pared by 4 bases and J by 4 bases, with 11 bases between. Germline loops: CDR1 MDHEN, CDR2 SYDVKM. DNA of the CDR3: TGTGCCAGCAGTTCCCACGACAAGTACGAGCAGTACTTC. Translating gives CASSSHDKYEQYF.

V is TRBV4-3 and J is TRBJ1-2; 8 bases fit TRBD1. Germline V gene data show CDR1 as LGHNA and CDR2 as YSLEER. The CDR3 runs 14 residues. The J segment lost 3 bases and the V segment lost 0 bases, leaving 0 bases of the junction unmatched. The CDR3 region is CASSQETGDYGYTF. The DNA for the CDR3 is TGCGCCAGCAGCCAAGAGACAGGGGACTATGGCTACACCTTC.

This chain joins TRBV20-1 and TRBJ2-4, with D possibly matching TRBD2 (5 bases). The CDR3 has 14 amino acids. Per the germline V gene, CDR1 is DFQATT and CDR2 is SNEGSKA (reference sequence). V shed 3 bases and J shed 0 bases, with 9 bases lying between them. The CDR3 region is CSASPGVAKNIQYF. CDR3 bases: TGCAGTGCTAGTCCCGGGGTAGCCAAAAACATTCAGTACTTC.

The V gene is TRBV5-4, the J gene TRBJ2-1, with 7 bases fitting TRBD1. Losses at the gene ends were 0 bases for V and 8 bases for J; bases not matched to a gene: 5. Germline V CDR1 and CDR2: SGHNT, YYREEE (reference sequence). The CDR3 is 14 residues long. The CDR3, as DNA: TGTGCCAGCAGCTTGGGCGACAGGGTCCATGAGCAGTTCTTC. This sequence encodes CASSLGDRVHEQFF.